This T cell receptor beta chain was obtained from a study of cytomegalovirus exposure and HLA in healthy donors. The length of the CDR3 is 14 residues. In germline, CDR1 is SSHAT, CDR2 FNYEAQ (reference sequence). J lost 0 bases, V lost 10 bases, and 3 bases had no gene match. PCR amplification relied on 60 Vbeta primers (plus 13 Jbeta primers). TCRdb's copy holds only in-frame clones and misses some; the assay was immunoSEQ multiplex PCR. Here the sample spans roughly 190,000 clones, 80% to 90% being singletons. The study, taken as a whole, reports: Later work found most CMV-associated TCR beta chains apparently HLA-restricted. Specificity for CMV antigens was confirmed in vitro for three of the CMV-associated chains.

A remark on this clone: Its antigen is not identified.

Healthy bone marrow donors made up the donors. Sequencing was carried out using PBMCs. This sequence originates from a man aged 35 to 55 in good health and CMV-seropositive. The chain employs TRBV7-7 and TRBJ2-2; TRBD1 agrees at 9 bases. The CDR3 sequence: CAIWTGANTGELFF. CDR3 sequence (DNA): TGTGCCATCTGGACAGGGGCGAACACCGGGGAGCTGTTTTTT.